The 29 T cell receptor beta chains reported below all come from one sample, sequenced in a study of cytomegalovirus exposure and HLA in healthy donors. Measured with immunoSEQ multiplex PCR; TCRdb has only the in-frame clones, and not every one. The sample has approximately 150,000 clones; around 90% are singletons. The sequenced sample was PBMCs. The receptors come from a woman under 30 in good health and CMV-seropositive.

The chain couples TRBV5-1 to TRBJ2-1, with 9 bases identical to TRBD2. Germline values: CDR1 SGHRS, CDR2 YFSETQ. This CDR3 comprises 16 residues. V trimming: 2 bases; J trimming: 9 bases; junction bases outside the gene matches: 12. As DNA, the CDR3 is TGCGCCAGCAGCTTAATTAGCGGGAGTATGGTGGGTGAGCAGTTCTTC. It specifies CASSLISGSMVGEQFF. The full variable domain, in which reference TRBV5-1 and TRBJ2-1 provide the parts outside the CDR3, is KAGVTQTPRYLIKTRGQQVTLSCSPISGHRSVSWYQQTPGQGLQFLFEYFSETQRNKGNFPGRFSGRQFSNSRSEMNVSTLELGDSALYLCASSLISGSMVGEQFFGPGTRLTVL.

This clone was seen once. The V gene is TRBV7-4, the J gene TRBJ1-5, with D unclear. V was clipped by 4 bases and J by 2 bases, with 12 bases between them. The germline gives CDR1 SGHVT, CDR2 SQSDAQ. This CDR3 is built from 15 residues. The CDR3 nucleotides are TGTGCCAGCAGCTCCTTCAGTTTGCGCAATCAGCCCCAGCATTTT. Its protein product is CASSSFSLRNQPQHF.

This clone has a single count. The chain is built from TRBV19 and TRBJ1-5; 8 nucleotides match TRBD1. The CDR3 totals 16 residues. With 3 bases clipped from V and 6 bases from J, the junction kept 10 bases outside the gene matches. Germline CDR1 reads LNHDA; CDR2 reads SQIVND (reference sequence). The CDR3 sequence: CASSIEPGGVGQPQHF. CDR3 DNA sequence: TGTGCCAGTAGTATTGAACCAGGGGGCGTGGGTCAGCCCCAGCATTTT.

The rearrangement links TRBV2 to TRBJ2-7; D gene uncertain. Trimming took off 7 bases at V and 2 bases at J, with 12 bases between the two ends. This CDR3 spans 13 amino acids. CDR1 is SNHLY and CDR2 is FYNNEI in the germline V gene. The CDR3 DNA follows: TGTGCCAGCAAGAGTGACACCACCTACGAGCAGTACTTC. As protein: CASKSDTTYEQYF.

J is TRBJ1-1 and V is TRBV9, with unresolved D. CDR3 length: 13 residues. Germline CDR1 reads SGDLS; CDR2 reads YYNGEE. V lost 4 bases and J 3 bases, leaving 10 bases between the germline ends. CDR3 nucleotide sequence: TGTGCCAGCAGCAGGCTAGCGTACACTGAAGCTTTCTTT. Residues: CASSRLAYTEAFF. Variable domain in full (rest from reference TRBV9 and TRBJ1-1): DSGVTQTPKHLITATGQRVTLRCSPRSGDLSVYWYQQSLDQGLQFLIQYYNGEERAKGNILERFSAQQFPDLHSELNLSSLELGDSALYFCASSRLAYTEAFFGQGTRLTVV.

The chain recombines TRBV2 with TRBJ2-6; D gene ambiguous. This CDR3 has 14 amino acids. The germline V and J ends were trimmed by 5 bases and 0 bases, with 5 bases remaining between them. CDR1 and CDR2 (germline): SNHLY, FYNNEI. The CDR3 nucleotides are TGTGCCAGCAGTCAGGTCTCTGGGGCCAACGTCCTGACTTTC. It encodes CASSQVSGANVLTF.

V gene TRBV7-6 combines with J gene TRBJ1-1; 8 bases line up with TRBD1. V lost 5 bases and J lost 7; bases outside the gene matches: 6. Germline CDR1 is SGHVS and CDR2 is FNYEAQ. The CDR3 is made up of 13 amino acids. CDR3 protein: CASSDDRGGEAFF. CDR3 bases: TGTGCCAGCAGCGACGACAGGGGAGGTGAAGCTTTCTTT.

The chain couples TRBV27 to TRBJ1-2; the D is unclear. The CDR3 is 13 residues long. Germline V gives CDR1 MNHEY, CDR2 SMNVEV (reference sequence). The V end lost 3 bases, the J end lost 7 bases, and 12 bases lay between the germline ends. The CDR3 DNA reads TGTGCCAGCAGTTTCTCCCATTCTAGTGGCTACACCTTC. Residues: CASSFSHSSGYTF.

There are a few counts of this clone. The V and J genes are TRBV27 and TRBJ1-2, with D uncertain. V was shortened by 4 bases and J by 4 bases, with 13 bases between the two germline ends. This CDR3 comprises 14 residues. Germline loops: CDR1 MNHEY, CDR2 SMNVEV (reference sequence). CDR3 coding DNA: TGTGCCAGCAGTTCCATGACAACGGCCTATGGCTACACCTTC. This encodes CASSSMTTAYGYTF.

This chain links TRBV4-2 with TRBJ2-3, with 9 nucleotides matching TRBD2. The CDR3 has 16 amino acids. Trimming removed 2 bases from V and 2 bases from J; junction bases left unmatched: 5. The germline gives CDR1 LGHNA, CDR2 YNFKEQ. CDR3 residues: CASSQTASGVTDTQYF. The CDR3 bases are TGTGCCAGCAGCCAAACGGCTAGCGGGGTCACAGATACGCAGTATTTT.

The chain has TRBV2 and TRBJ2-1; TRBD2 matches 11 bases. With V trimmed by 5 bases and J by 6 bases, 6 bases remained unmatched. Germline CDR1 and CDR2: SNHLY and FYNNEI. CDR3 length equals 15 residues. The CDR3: CASSLTSGTSNEQFF. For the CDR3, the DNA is TGTGCCAGCAGTTTGACTAGCGGGACTAGCAATGAGCAGTTCTTC. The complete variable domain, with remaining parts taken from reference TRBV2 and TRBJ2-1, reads EPEVTQTPSHQVTQMGQEVILRCVPISNHLYFYWYRQILGQKVEFLVSFYNNEISEKSEIFDDQFSVERPDGSNFTLKIRSTKLEDSAMYFCASSLTSGTSNEQFFGPGTRLTVL.

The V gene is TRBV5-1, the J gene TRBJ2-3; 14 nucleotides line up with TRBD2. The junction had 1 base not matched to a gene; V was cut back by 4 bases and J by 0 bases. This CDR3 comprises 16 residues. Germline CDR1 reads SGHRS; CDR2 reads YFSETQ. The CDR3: CASSGLAGGSTDTQYF. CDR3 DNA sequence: TGCGCCAGCAGCGGACTAGCGGGAGGTAGCACAGATACGCAGTATTTT.

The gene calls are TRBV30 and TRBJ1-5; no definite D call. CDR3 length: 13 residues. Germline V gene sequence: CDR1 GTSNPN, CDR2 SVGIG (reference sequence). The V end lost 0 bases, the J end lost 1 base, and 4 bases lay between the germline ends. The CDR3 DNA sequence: TGTGCCTGGAGTGTATCAAGCAATCAGCCCCAGCATTTT. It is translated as CAWSVSSNQPQHF.

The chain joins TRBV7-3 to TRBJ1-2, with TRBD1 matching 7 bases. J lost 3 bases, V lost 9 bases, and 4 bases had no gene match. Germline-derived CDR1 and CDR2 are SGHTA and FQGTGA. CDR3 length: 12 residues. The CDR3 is CARRGPYYGYTF. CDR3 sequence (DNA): TGTGCCAGGAGGGGGCCCTACTATGGCTACACCTTC. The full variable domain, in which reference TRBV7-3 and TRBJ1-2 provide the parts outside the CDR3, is GAGVSQTPSNKVTEKGKYVELRCDPISGHTALYWYRQSLGQGPEFLIYFQGTGAADDSGLPNDRFFAVRPEGSVSTLKIQRTERGDSAVYLCARRGPYYGYTFGSGTRLTVV.

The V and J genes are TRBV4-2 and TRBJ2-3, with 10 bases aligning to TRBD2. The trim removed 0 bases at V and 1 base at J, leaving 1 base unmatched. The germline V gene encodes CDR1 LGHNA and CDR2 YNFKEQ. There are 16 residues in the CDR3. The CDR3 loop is CASSQDLAGGTDTQYF. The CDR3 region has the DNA TGTGCCAGCAGCCAAGACCTAGCGGGAGGCACAGATACGCAGTATTTT.

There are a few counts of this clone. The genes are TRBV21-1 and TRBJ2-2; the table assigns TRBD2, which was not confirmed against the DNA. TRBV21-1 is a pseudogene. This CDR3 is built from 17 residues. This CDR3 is CASSLWTSGTNTGELFF. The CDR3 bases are TGTGCCAGCAGCTTATGGACTAGCGGGACGAACACCGGGGAGCTGTTTTTT.

The CDR3 region is CASSLYWTRDYEQYF. As DNA, the CDR3 is TGTGCCAGCAGCTTATATTGGACTAGAGACTACGAGCAGTACTTC. The chain links TRBV7-3 to TRBJ2-7; TRBD2 aligns across 7 bases. CDR1 and CDR2 (germline): SGHTA, FQGTGA. Unmatched junction bases numbered 7, after V lost 2 bases and J lost 3 bases. This CDR3 spans 15 amino acids.

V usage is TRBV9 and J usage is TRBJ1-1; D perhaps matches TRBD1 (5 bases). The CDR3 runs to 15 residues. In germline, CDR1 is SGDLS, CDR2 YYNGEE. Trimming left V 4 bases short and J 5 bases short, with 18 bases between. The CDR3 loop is CASSLGAGLTTEAFF. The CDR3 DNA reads TGTGCCAGCAGCCTCGGGGCGGGGCTGACAACTGAAGCTTTCTTT.

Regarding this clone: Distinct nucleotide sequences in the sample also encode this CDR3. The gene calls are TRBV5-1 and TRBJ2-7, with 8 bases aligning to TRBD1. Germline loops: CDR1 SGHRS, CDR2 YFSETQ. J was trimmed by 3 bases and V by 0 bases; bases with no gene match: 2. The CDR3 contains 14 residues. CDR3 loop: CASSLVGQGYEQYF. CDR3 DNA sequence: TGCGCCAGCAGCTTGGTTGGACAGGGCTACGAGCAGTACTTC.

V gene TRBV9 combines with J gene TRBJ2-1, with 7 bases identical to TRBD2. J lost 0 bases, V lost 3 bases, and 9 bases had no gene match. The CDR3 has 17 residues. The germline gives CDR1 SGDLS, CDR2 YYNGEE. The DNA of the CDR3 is TGTGCCAGCAGCGGTAAAGGGCGGGAGTTCTCCTACAATGAGCAGTTCTTC. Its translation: CASSGKGREFSYNEQFF.

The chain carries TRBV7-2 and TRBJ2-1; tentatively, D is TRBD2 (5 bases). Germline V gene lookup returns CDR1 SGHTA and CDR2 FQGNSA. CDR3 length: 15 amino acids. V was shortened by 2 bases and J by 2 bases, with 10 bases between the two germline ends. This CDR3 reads CASSLREPAYNEQFF. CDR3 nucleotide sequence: TGTGCCAGCAGCTTAAGGGAGCCGGCCTACAATGAGCAGTTCTTC.

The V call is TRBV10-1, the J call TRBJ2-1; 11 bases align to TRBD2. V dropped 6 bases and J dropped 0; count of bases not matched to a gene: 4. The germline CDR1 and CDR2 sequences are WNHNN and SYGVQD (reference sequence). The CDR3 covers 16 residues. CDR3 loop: CASRVSGRDSYNEQFF. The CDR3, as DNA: TGCGCCAGCAGGGTTAGCGGGAGGGACTCCTACAATGAGCAGTTCTTC.

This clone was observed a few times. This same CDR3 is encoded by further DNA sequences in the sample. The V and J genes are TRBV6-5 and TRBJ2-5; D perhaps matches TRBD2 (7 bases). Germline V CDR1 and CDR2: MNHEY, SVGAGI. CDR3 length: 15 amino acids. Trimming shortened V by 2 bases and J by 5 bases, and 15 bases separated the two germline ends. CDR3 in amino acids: CASSYGLGGGETQYF. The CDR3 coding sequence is TGTGCCAGCAGTTACGGACTGGGAGGGGGGGAGACCCAGTACTTC.

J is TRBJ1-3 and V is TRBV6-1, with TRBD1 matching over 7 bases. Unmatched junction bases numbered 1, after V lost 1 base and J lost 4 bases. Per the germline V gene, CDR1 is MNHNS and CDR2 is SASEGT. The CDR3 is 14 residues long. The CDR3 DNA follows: TGTGCCAGCAGTGAAGGACAGGGCGGAAACACCATATATTTT. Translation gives CASSEGQGGNTIYF.

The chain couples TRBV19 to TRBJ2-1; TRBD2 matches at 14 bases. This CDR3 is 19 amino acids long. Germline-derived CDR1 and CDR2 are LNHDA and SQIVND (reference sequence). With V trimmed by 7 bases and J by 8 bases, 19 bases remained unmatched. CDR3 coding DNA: TGTGCCAGTACCGCCGGGACTAGCGGGAGTACGGCCGGGTTGCATGAGCAGTTCTTC. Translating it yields CASTAGTSGSTAGLHEQFF.

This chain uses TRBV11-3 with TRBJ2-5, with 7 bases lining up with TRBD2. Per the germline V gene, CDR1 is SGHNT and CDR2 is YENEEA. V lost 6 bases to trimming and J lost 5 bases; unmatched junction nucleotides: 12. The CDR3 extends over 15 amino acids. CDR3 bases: TGTGCCAGCAGGTCATCGGCACTAGCGAGGGAGACCCAGTACTTC. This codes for CASRSSALARETQYF.

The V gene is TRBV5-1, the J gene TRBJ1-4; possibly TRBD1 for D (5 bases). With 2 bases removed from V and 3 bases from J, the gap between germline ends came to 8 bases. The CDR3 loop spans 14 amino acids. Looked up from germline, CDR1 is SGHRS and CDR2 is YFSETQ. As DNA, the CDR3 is TGCGCCAGCAGCTTTGGGGCGGCTAATGAAAAACTGTTTTTT. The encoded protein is CASSFGAANEKLFF.

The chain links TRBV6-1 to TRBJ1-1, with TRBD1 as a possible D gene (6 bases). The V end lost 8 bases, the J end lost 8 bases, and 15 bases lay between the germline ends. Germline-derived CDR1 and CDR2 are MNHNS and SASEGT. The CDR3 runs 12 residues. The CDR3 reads CASRTRTAEAFF. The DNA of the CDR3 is TGTGCCAGCCGGACGAGGACAGCCGAAGCTTTCTTT.

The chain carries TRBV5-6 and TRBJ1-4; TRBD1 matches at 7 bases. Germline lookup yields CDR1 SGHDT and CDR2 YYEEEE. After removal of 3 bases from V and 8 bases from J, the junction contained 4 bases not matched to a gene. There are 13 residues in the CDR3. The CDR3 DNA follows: TGTGCCAGCAGCTATGACAGGGACGAAAAACTGTTTTTT. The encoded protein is CASSYDRDEKLFF. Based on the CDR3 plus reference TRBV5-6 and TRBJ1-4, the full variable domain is DAGVTQSPTHLIKTRGQQVTLRCSPKSGHDTVSWYQQALGQGPQFIFQYYEEEERQRGNFPDRFSGHQFPNYSSELNVNALLLGDSALYLCASSYDRDEKLFFGSGTQLSVL.